One sample yielded the 2 T cell receptor beta chains listed below, sequenced in a study of blood T cell repertoires in COVID-19. The method was immunoSEQ multiplex PCR; TCRdb's version includes in-frame clones alone and lacks a portion of them. Found here are approximately 220,000 clones, approximately 83% of them singletons; the top ten hold more than 4.5%. The sample was PBMCs or T cells enriched from blood (not recorded which). The origin of the receptors is a woman aged 45-65 years who had been exposed to COVID-19.

As for this clone: The sample holds other DNA sequences that translate to the same CDR3. The rearrangement joins TRBV5-5 to TRBJ1-5; 7 positions agree with TRBD1. The CDR3 contains 15 residues. The germline gives CDR1 SGHKS, CDR2 YYEKEE (reference sequence). The junction had 2 bases not matched to a gene; V was cut back by 0 bases and J by 2 bases. The chain's CDR3 is CASSLEDRGNQPQHF. For the CDR3, the DNA is TGTGCCAGCAGCTTGGAAGACAGGGGCAATCAGCCCCAGCATTTT.

This clone turned up a few times. This chain connects TRBV9 to TRBJ1-1, with D uncertain. Looked up from germline, CDR1 is SGDLS and CDR2 is YYNGEE. Trimming stripped 1 base from V and 0 bases from J, with 4 bases between. CDR3 length equals 13 residues. In DNA form, the CDR3 reads TGTGCCAGCAGCGTAAGCTTGAACACTGAAGCTTTCTTT. Residues: CASSVSLNTEAFF. Looking up the rest from reference TRBV9 and TRBJ1-1 gives the full variable domain: DSGVTQTPKHLITATGQRVTLRCSPRSGDLSVYWYQQSLDQGLQFLIQYYNGEERAKGNILERFSAQQFPDLHSELNLSSLELGDSALYFCASSVSLNTEAFFGQGTRLTVV.